This T cell receptor beta chain was profiled in a study of T cell changes during pregnancy in multiple sclerosis. Here immunoSEQ multiplex PCR was the method, and the copy in TCRdb shows in-frame clones only, minus some. The table shows some 57,000 clones, with approximately 90% occurring only once. This CDR3 is 15 amino acids long. From germline, CDR1 is LGHNA and CDR2 YNFKEQ. Trimming stripped 0 bases from V and 3 bases from J, with 12 bases between. This specimen consisted of peripheral blood, obtained in the first trimester of pregnancy. The chain is built from TRBV4-2 and TRBJ2-7; D is unresolved. The TCR was taken from a female donor in good health, enrolled as a control in a pregnancy study. The CDR3 sequence: CASSQDASTDYEQYF. The CDR3 DNA reads TGTGCCAGCAGCCAAGATGCTAGTACGGACTACGAGCAGTACTTC.